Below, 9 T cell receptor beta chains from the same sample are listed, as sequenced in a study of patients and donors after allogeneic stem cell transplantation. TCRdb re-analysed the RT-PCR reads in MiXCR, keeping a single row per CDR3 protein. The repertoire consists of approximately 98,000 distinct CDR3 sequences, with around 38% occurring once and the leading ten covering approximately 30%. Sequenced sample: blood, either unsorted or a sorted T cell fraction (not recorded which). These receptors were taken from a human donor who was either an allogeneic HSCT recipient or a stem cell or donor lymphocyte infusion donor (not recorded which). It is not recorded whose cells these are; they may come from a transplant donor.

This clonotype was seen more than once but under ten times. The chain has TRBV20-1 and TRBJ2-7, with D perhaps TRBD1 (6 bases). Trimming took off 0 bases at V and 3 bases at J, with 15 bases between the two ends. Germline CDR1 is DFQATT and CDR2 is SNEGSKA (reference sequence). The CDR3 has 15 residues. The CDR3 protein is CSARDLRTANYEQYF. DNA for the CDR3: TGCAGTGCTAGAGACCTAAGGACAGCGAACTACGAGCAGTACTTC.

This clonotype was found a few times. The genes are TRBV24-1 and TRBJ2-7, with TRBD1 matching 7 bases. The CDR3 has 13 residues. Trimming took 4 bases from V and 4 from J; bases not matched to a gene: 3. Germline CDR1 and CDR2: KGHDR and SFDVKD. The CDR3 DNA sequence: TGTGCCACCAGTGACCTCAGGGGGTACGAGCAGTACTTC. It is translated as CATSDLRGYEQYF.

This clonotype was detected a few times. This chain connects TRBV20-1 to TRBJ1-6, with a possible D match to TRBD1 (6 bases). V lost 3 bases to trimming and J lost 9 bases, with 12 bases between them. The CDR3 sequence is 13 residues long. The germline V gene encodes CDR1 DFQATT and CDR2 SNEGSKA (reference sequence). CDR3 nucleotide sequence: TGCAGTGCTAGTGGGGGCATCGCTTCACCCCTCCACTTT. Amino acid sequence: CSASGGIASPLHF.

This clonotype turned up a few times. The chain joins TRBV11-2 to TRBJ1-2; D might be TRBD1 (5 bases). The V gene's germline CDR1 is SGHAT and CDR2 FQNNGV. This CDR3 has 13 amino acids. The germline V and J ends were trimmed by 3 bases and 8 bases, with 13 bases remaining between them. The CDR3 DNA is TGTGCCAGCAGCTTCTCCAGGGTGGGCGGCTACACCTTC. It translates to CASSFSRVGGYTF.

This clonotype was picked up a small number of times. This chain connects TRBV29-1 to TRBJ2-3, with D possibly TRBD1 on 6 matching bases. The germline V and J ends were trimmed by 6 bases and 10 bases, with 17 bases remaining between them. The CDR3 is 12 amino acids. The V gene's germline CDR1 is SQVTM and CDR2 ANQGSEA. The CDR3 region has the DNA TGCAGCGTCCGACCCTTCAAGGGGGCGCAGTATTTT. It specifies CSVRPFKGAQYF.

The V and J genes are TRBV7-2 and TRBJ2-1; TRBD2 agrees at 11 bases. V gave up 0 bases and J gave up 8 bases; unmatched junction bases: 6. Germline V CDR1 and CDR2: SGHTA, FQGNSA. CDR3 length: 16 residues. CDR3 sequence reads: CASSLAALAGGHEQFF. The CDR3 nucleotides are TGTGCCAGCAGCTTAGCGGCTCTAGCGGGAGGCCATGAGCAGTTCTTC.

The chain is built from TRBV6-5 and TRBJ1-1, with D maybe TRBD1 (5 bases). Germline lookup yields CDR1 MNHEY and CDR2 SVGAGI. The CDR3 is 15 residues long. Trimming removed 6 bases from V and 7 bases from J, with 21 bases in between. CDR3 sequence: CASRRQGARFDEAFF. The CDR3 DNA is TGTGCCAGCAGACGCCAAGGGGCGCGGTTCGATGAAGCTTTCTTT.

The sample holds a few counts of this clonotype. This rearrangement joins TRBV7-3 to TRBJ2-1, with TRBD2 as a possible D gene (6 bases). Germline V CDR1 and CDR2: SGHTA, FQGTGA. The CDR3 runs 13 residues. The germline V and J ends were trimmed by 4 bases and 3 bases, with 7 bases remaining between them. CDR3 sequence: CASSSGSYNEQFF. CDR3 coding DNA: TGTGCCAGCAGCTCCGGGAGCTACAATGAGCAGTTCTTC.

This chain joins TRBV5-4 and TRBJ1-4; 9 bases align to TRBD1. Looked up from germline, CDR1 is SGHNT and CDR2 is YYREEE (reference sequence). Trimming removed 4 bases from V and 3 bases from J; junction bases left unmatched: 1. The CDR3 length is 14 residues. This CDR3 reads CASSRDRANEKLFF. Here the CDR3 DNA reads TGTGCCAGCAGCCGGGACAGGGCTAATGAAAAACTGTTTTTT.